The clone carrying this T cell receptor (beta chain) has only one observation. V lost 5 bases to trimming and J lost 0 bases, with 18 bases between them. The length of the CDR3 is 17 residues. For TCRbeta, the library was prepared with unique molecular identifiers. TCRdb independently ran MiXCR on the PCR reads; one entry per CDR3 protein. The table lists about 980,000 distinct CDR3 sequences, about 30% of them singletons. These data belong to a study of T-cell reconstitution after alpha-beta-depleted transplantation in children. The sequencing used PBMCs, mostly from graft donor cells, collected 360 days after TCRalphabeta/CD19-depleted stem cell transplant. This receptor was identified in a boy under two years old who had a stem cell transplant for SCID, so the T cells may come from the graft donor. V is TRBV12-3 or TRBV12-4 and J is TRBJ2-3; D not resolved. The CDR3 spells CASSPPWDLPSTDTQYF. In DNA form, the CDR3 reads TGTGCCAGCAGTCCTCCCTGGGATCTTCCTAGCACAGATACGCAGTATTTT.